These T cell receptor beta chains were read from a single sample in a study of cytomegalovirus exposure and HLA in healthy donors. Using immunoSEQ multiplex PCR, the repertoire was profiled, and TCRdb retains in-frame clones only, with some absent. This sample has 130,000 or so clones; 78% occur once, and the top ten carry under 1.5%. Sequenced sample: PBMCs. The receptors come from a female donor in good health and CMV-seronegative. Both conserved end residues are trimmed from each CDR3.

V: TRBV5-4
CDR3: ASSPAGGSSYNEQF

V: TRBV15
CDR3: ATSSDRDRNYGYT

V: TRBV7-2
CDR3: ASSLGAEETQY

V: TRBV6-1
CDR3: ASSEEGGAGYGYT

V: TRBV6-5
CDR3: ASSSWTSGRETQY

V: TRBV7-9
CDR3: ASSLSAASGGQF

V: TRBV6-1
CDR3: ASRKWEPPQH

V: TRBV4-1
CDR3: ASSHTRRTAYNEQF

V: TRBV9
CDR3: ASSPSGGGDHNEQF

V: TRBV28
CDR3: ASNLAQGGQPQH

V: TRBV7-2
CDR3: ASSLEGAGGGNGELF

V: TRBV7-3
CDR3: ASSSLGAPKSYEQY

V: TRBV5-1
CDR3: ASSLGTGGYNEQF

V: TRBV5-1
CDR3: ASSLLPGQGINTEAF

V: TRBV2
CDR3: ASSQDSNNQPQH

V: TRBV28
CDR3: ASSWTGGGTEAF

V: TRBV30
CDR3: AWSVGQGTEAF

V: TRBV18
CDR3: ASSPGTSLPLYGYT

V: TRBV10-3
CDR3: AIRGFSLSGISYNEQF

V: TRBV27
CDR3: ASSSSAGTPAGAQY

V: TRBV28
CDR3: ASSRSLGLAGVATDTQY

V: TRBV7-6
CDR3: ASSLAWGGSQETQY

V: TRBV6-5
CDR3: ASSMDRVGETQY

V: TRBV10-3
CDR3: AISGRTGVFYEQY

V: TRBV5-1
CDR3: ASSVVPDQETQY

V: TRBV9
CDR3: ASSNPTRRGTDYGYT

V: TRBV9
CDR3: ASSANRQGNTEAF

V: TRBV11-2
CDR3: ASSFRGQLNTGELF

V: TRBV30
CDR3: AWRDRQLGLAGEPFQY

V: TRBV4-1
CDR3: ASSQDWGGRVSGNTIY

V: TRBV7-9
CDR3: ASSLGTTSGVDYEQY

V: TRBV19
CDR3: ASSIDSRASTETQY

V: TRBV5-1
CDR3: ASSLGQGPYGYT

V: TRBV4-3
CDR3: ASSPGGGAENTEAF

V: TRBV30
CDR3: AWSQGGDTQY

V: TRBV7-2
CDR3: ASSLTGQENYGYT

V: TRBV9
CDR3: ASSSSRDRKYGYT

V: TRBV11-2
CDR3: ASSYRAGTATDTQY

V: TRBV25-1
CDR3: ASSSLSGQVDYGYT

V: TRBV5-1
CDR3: ASSLGERSQF

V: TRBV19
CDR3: ASSMGVGGPDEQY

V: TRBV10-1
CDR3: ASSEGTANQETQY

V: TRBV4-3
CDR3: ASSQDTGGRYGYT